The clone carrying this T cell receptor beta chain was seen a single time. A junction boundary mismatches the germline segment, possibly from a read error. The data belong to a study of cytomegalovirus exposure and HLA in healthy donors. The PCR had 60 Vbeta and 13 Jbeta primers. Method: immunoSEQ multiplex PCR; TCRdb's copy keeps in-frame clones and lacks some. The table lists under 200,000 clones, approximately 67% of them singletons. Looked up from germline, CDR1 is SGHNT and CDR2 is YYREEE (reference sequence). The CDR3 length is 13 residues. The V call is TRBV5-4, the J call TRBJ1-1; the D is unclear. The material sequenced was PBMCs. The sequence was obtained from a man aged 35 to 55 in good health and CMV-seronegative. The CDR3 coding sequence is TGTGCCAGCGGCTTAGGAGGGAAGGCTGAAGCTTTCTTT. Protein: CASGLGGKAEAFF.